This entry features one TCR beta chain sequence. Its cognate antigen is unknown. The CDR3 runs 14 residues. Per germline, CDR1 LNHDA and CDR2 SQIVND (reference sequence). Trimming left V 4 bases short and J 8 bases short, with 15 bases between. The PCR contained 60 Vbeta and 13 Jbeta primers. Sequencing used immunoSEQ multiplex PCR; TCRdb keeps in-frame clones, though not all of them. The sample shows about 200,000 clones, around 83% of them seen only once. This sample is part of a study of cytomegalovirus exposure and HLA in healthy donors. Broader study findings: For cytomegalovirus status, the classifier reportedly gave diagnoses with high specificity and sensitivity.

What was sequenced was PBMCs. This clonotype was sampled from a woman aged 40 to 50 in good health and CMV-seronegative. The chain is built from TRBV19 and TRBJ2-1, with D possibly matching TRBD2 (6 bases). The CDR3 is CASSTLPGGHEQFF. The CDR3, as DNA: TGTGCCAGTAGTACACTTCCAGGAGGGCATGAGCAGTTCTTC.